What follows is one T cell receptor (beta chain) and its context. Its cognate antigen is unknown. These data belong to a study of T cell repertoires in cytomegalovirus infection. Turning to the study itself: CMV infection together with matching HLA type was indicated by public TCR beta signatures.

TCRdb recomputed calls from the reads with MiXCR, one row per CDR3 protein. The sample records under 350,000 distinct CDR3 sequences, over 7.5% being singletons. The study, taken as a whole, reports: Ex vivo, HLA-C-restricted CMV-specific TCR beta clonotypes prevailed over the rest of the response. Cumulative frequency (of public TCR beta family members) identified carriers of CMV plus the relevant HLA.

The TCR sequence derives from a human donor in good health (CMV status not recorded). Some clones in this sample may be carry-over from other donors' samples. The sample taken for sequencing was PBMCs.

Here the CDR3 DNA reads TGCAGTGCGAGCGGGGTCCGGACCGGGGAGCTGTTTTTT. Encoded protein: CSASGVRTGELFF. The chain has TRBV20-1 and TRBJ2-2; TRBD2 matches 7 bases. CDR3 length equals 13 residues. V shed 6 bases and J 5 bases; nucleotides not matched to a gene: 6. Germline CDR1 reads DFQATT; CDR2 reads SNEGSKA (reference sequence).